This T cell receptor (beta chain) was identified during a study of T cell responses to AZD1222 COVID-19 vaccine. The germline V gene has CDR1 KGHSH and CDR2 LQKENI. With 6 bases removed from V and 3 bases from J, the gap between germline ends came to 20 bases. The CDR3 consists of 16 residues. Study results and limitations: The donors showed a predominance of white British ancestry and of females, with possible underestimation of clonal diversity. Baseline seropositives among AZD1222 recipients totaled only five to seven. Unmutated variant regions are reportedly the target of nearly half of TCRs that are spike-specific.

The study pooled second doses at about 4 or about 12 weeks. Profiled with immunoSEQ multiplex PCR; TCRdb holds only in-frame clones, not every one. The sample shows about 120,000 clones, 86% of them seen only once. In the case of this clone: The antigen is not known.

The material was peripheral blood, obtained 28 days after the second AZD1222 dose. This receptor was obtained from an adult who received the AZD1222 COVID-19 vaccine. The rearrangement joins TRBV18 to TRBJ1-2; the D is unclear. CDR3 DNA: TGTGCCAGCTCCGCCCTCCTATCCTCGCAGCACTATGGCTACACCTTC. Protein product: CASSALLSSQHYGYTF. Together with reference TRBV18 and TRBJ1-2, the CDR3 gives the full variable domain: NAGVMQNPRHLVRRRGQEARLRCSPMKGHSHVYWYRQLPEEGLKFMVYLQKENIIDESGMPKERFSAEFPKEGPSILRIQQVVRGDSAAYFCASSALLSSQHYGYTFGSGTRLTVV.